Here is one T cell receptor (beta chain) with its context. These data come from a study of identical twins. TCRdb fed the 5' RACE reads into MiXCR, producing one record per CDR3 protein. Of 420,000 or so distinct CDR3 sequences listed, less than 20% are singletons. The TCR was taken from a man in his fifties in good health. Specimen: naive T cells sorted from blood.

CDR3 DNA sequence: TGTGCCAGCAGTTTCCTAGCGGGAGTCTACAATGAGCAGTTCTTC. Encoded protein: CASSFLAGVYNEQFF. The chain couples TRBV28 to TRBJ2-1; 10 bases match TRBD2. Germline lookup yields CDR1 MDHEN and CDR2 SYDVKM. Trimming removed 3 bases from V and 3 bases from J; junction bases left unmatched: 2. The length of the CDR3 is 15 residues.